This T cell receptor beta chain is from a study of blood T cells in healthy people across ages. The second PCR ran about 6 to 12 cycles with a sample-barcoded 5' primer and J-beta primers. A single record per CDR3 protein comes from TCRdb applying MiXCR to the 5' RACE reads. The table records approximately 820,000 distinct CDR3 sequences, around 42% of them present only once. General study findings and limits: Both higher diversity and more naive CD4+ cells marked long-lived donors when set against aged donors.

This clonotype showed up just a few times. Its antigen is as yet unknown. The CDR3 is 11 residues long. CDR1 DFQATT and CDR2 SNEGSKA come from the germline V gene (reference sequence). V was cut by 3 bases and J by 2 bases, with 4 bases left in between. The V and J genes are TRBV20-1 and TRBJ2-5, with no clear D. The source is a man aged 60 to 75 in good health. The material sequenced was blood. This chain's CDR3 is CSASVQETQYF. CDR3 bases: TGCAGTGCTAGTGTGCAAGAGACCCAGTACTTC.